A selection of T cell receptor beta chains follows, all from one sample in a study of identical twins. One entry per CDR3 protein, called by TCRdb with MiXCR from the 5' RACE reads. The sample has hundreds of thousands of distinct CDR3 sequences; 8.5% to 9.5% are singletons. These same data were also listed under a study on yellow fever vaccine responses in identical twins.

The sample taken for sequencing was PBMCs. The receptors derive from a woman aged 18-30 years in good health. Each CDR3 is given with its conserved first and last residue. D genes are given only for firm matches. Size is stated for part of the rows, as once, few or many counts, or as a class when the clone is expanded.

j_call: TRBJ1-1
v_call: TRBV7-2
d_call: -
clone_size: -
cdr3_aa: CASSLAWRGAKAFF
cdr3_nt: TGTGCCAGCAGCTTAGCGTGGAGAGGGGCCAAAGCTTTCTTT

j_call: TRBJ1-5
v_call: TRBV12-3/TRBV12-4
d_call: -
clone_size: many
cdr3_aa: CASSPSGSRGNQPQHF
cdr3_nt: TGTGCCAGCAGCCCCTCCGGGTCCCGCGGCAATCAGCCCCAGCATTTT

j_call: TRBJ2-5
v_call: TRBV10-3
d_call: -
clone_size: many
cdr3_aa: CAISDPGRGETQYF
cdr3_nt: TGTGCCATCAGTGACCCGGGAAGAGGAGAGACCCAGTACTTC

j_call: TRBJ2-7
v_call: TRBV6-5
d_call: -
clone_size: few
cdr3_aa: CASSMRGGEQYF
cdr3_nt: TGTGCCAGCAGTATGAGGGGGGGCGAGCAGTACTTC

j_call: TRBJ1-2
v_call: TRBV29-1
d_call: TRBD1
clone_size: many
cdr3_aa: CSVGPTGSDYGYTF
cdr3_nt: TGCAGCGTTGGACCGACAGGGTCTGACTATGGCTACACCTTC

j_call: TRBJ2-5
v_call: TRBV4-1
d_call: -
clone_size: -
cdr3_aa: CASSQIHPQTGQETQYF
cdr3_nt: TGCGCCAGCAGCCAGATCCATCCACAGACGGGGCAAGAGACCCAGTACTTC

j_call: TRBJ2-1
v_call: TRBV11-2
d_call: -
clone_size: -
cdr3_aa: CASSPTFDNEQFF
cdr3_nt: TGTGCCAGCAGCCCAACGTTTGACAATGAGCAGTTCTTC

j_call: TRBJ2-1
v_call: TRBV7-6
d_call: TRBD1
clone_size: -
cdr3_aa: CASSSLSGTGRNEQFF
cdr3_nt: TGTGCCAGCAGCTCCCTCTCCGGGACAGGGAGGAATGAGCAGTTCTTC

j_call: TRBJ2-3
v_call: TRBV15
d_call: -
clone_size: many
cdr3_aa: CATSSFSGSTDTQYF
cdr3_nt: TGTGCCACCAGCTCATTCAGTGGGTCCACAGATACGCAGTATTTT

j_call: TRBJ2-7
v_call: TRBV20-1
d_call: -
clone_size: -
cdr3_aa: CSARRQGREQYF
cdr3_nt: TGCAGTGCTAGGCGGCAGGGGAGAGAGCAGTACTTC

j_call: TRBJ2-6
v_call: TRBV11-2
d_call: TRBD2
clone_size: -
cdr3_aa: CASSSISGGALGSGANVLTF
cdr3_nt: TGTGCCAGCAGCTCCATTAGCGGGGGGGCCCTAGGCTCTGGGGCCAACGTCCTGACTTTC

j_call: TRBJ2-7
v_call: TRBV6-5
d_call: TRBD1
clone_size: few
cdr3_aa: CASSSTRTGVAYEQYF
cdr3_nt: TGTGCCAGCAGTTCAACACGGACAGGGGTTGCCTACGAGCAGTACTTC

j_call: TRBJ2-5
v_call: TRBV6-5
d_call: TRBD1
clone_size: many
cdr3_aa: CASSYHTDRERQETQYF
cdr3_nt: TGTGCCAGCAGTTACCATACGGACAGGGAGCGACAAGAGACCCAGTACTTC

j_call: TRBJ1-1
v_call: TRBV6-5
d_call: TRBD1
clone_size: many
cdr3_aa: CASSSPGQMNTEAFF
cdr3_nt: TGTGCCAGCAGTTCGCCGGGACAGATGAACACTGAAGCTTTCTTT

j_call: TRBJ2-1
v_call: TRBV27
d_call: -
clone_size: few
cdr3_aa: CASTRVGGESHNEQFF
cdr3_nt: TGTGCCAGCACCCGCGTCGGCGGAGAGTCCCACAATGAGCAGTTCTTC

j_call: TRBJ2-4
v_call: TRBV2
d_call: TRBD1
clone_size: -
cdr3_aa: CASSGTALLAKNIQYF
cdr3_nt: TGTGCCAGCAGCGGGACAGCACTTCTAGCCAAAAACATTCAGTACTTC

j_call: TRBJ2-1
v_call: TRBV6-5
d_call: TRBD2
clone_size: -
cdr3_aa: CASSYPFQAGSYNEQFF
cdr3_nt: TGTGCCAGCAGTTACCCCTTTCAAGCGGGATCCTACAATGAGCAGTTCTTC

j_call: TRBJ2-1
v_call: TRBV11-2
d_call: -
clone_size: few
cdr3_aa: CASSGDLRLSQGEQFF
cdr3_nt: TGTGCCAGCAGCGGAGACCTCCGACTGAGCCAGGGTGAGCAGTTCTTC

j_call: TRBJ2-1
v_call: TRBV24-1
d_call: -
clone_size: few
cdr3_aa: CATSDLKGAVTYNEQFF
cdr3_nt: TGTGCCACCAGTGATTTAAAAGGGGCCGTGACCTACAATGAGCAGTTCTTC

j_call: TRBJ2-3
v_call: TRBV6-2/TRBV6-3
d_call: TRBD2
clone_size: -
cdr3_aa: CASSTSGVPADTQYF
cdr3_nt: TGTGCCAGCAGTACTAGCGGGGTTCCTGCAGATACGCAGTATTTT

j_call: TRBJ2-7
v_call: TRBV5-1
d_call: -
clone_size: few
cdr3_aa: CASRHTSSYEQYF
cdr3_nt: TGCGCCAGCAGACACACCAGCTCCTACGAGCAGTACTTC

j_call: TRBJ2-5
v_call: TRBV5-5
d_call: TRBD2
clone_size: -
cdr3_aa: CASSLALGGRGETQYF
cdr3_nt: TGTGCCAGCAGCTTGGCCCTCGGCGGGAGGGGAGAGACCCAGTACTTC

j_call: TRBJ2-1
v_call: TRBV11-2
d_call: TRBD2
clone_size: few
cdr3_aa: CASTVGTSGHNEQFF
cdr3_nt: TGTGCCAGCACTGTCGGGACTAGCGGCCACAATGAGCAGTTCTTC

j_call: TRBJ1-1
v_call: TRBV4-3
d_call: -
clone_size: -
cdr3_aa: CASSQDGPGSGGTEAFF
cdr3_nt: TGCGCCAGCAGCCAAGATGGGCCGGGGTCGGGAGGCACTGAAGCTTTCTTT

j_call: TRBJ1-1
v_call: TRBV29-1
d_call: -
clone_size: many
cdr3_aa: CSVVGVNTEAFF
cdr3_nt: TGCAGCGTTGTGGGGGTCAACACTGAAGCTTTCTTT

j_call: TRBJ2-1
v_call: TRBV20-1
d_call: -
clone_size: many
cdr3_aa: CSARARDSSYNEQFF
cdr3_nt: TGCAGTGCTAGAGCTCGGGACTCCTCCTACAATGAGCAGTTCTTC

j_call: TRBJ2-3
v_call: TRBV15
d_call: TRBD2
clone_size: many
cdr3_aa: CATSRESAGVTDTQYF
cdr3_nt: TGTGCCACCAGCAGAGAGTCAGCGGGGGTGACAGATACGCAGTATTTT

j_call: TRBJ2-1
v_call: TRBV12-3/TRBV12-4
d_call: TRBD2
clone_size: -
cdr3_aa: CASSHAMGTGTSGSPHEQFF
cdr3_nt: TGTGCCAGCAGCCACGCAATGGGGACAGGGACTAGCGGGAGCCCACACGAGCAGTTCTTC

j_call: TRBJ1-1
v_call: TRBV12-5
d_call: -
clone_size: few
cdr3_aa: CASGQTENTEAFF
cdr3_nt: TGTGCTAGTGGCCAGACAGAGAACACTGAAGCTTTCTTT

j_call: TRBJ2-3
v_call: TRBV12-3/TRBV12-4
d_call: -
clone_size: few
cdr3_aa: CASSLGGRNSNTQYF
cdr3_nt: TGTGCCAGCAGTTTAGGGGGTAGGAACTCTAATACGCAGTATTTT

j_call: TRBJ1-1
v_call: TRBV10-3
d_call: -
clone_size: -
cdr3_aa: CATLAPMNTEAFF
cdr3_nt: TGTGCCACCTTAGCTCCCATGAACACTGAAGCTTTCTTT

j_call: TRBJ2-1
v_call: TRBV7-2
d_call: -
clone_size: many
cdr3_aa: CASSVTTYNEQFF
cdr3_nt: TGTGCCAGCAGCGTAACAACCTACAATGAGCAGTTCTTC

j_call: TRBJ2-1
v_call: TRBV25-1
d_call: -
clone_size: many
cdr3_aa: CASSPPPSTGLSYNEQFF
cdr3_nt: TGTGCCAGCAGTCCGCCTCCCTCGACAGGTCTCTCCTACAATGAGCAGTTCTTC

j_call: TRBJ2-7
v_call: TRBV7-6
d_call: -
clone_size: -
cdr3_aa: CASSLAVSGGIEQYF
cdr3_nt: TGTGCCAGCAGCTTAGCCGTTAGCGGAGGGATCGAGCAGTACTTC

j_call: TRBJ1-1
v_call: TRBV4-2
d_call: -
clone_size: few
cdr3_aa: CASSPWARGGTEAFF
cdr3_nt: TGTGCCAGCAGCCCCTGGGCAAGAGGTGGCACTGAAGCTTTCTTT

j_call: TRBJ2-6
v_call: TRBV28
d_call: -
clone_size: -
cdr3_aa: CASRNPRYPLSGANVLTF
cdr3_nt: TGTGCCAGCAGGAACCCCCGGTATCCCCTCTCTGGGGCCAACGTCCTGACTTTC

j_call: TRBJ1-2
v_call: TRBV12-3/TRBV12-4
d_call: TRBD1
clone_size: -
cdr3_aa: CASSFWGQGPGYTF
cdr3_nt: TGTGCCAGCAGTTTTTGGGGACAGGGGCCCGGCTACACCTTC

j_call: TRBJ1-1
v_call: TRBV4-1
d_call: -
clone_size: -
cdr3_aa: CASSQGLSVNTEAFF
cdr3_nt: TGCGCCAGCAGCCAAGGTTTGTCCGTGAACACTGAAGCTTTCTTT

j_call: TRBJ2-7
v_call: TRBV5-6
d_call: TRBD1
clone_size: few
cdr3_aa: CASRSRGQVDEQYF
cdr3_nt: TGTGCCAGCAGGTCCCGAGGACAGGTTGACGAGCAGTACTTC

j_call: TRBJ2-3
v_call: TRBV20-1
d_call: TRBD2
clone_size: -
cdr3_aa: CSARAGGFTDTQYF
cdr3_nt: TGCAGTGCTAGAGCGGGGGGGTTCACAGATACGCAGTATTTT

j_call: TRBJ2-3
v_call: TRBV7-9
d_call: -
clone_size: few
cdr3_aa: CASSEGQGGADTQYF
cdr3_nt: TGTGCCAGCAGCGAAGGACAGGGAGGGGCAGATACGCAGTATTTT

j_call: TRBJ2-5
v_call: TRBV5-1
d_call: -
clone_size: many
cdr3_aa: CASSLISRPETQYF
cdr3_nt: TGCGCCAGCAGCTTAATATCTAGGCCAGAGACCCAGTACTTC

j_call: TRBJ1-1
v_call: TRBV7-3
d_call: -
clone_size: many
cdr3_aa: CASSELRDGNTEAFF
cdr3_nt: TGTGCCAGCAGTGAACTTCGGGACGGCAACACTGAAGCTTTCTTT

j_call: TRBJ2-1
v_call: TRBV7-9
d_call: -
clone_size: few
cdr3_aa: CASSYANNEQFF
cdr3_nt: TGTGCCAGCAGCTATGCTAATAATGAGCAGTTCTTC

j_call: TRBJ2-3
v_call: TRBV15
d_call: -
clone_size: -
cdr3_aa: CATEGRGTDTQYF
cdr3_nt: TGTGCCACCGAAGGAAGGGGCACAGATACGCAGTATTTT

j_call: TRBJ2-3
v_call: TRBV29-1
d_call: -
clone_size: few
cdr3_aa: CSVWQTTDTQYF
cdr3_nt: TGCAGCGTTTGGCAGACAACAGATACGCAGTATTTT

j_call: TRBJ2-3
v_call: TRBV20-1
d_call: -
clone_size: many
cdr3_aa: CSAIPGADTQYF
cdr3_nt: TGCAGTGCAATCCCAGGCGCAGATACGCAGTATTTT

j_call: TRBJ2-2
v_call: TRBV5-1
d_call: TRBD2
clone_size: many
cdr3_aa: CASSPGLAGGLTGELFF
cdr3_nt: TGCGCCAGCAGCCCCGGACTAGCGGGGGGCCTCACCGGGGAGCTGTTTTTT

j_call: TRBJ2-5
v_call: TRBV12-3/TRBV12-4
d_call: -
clone_size: many
cdr3_aa: CASSPVSSTQYF
cdr3_nt: TGTGCCAGCAGTCCCGTTTCGTCGACCCAGTACTTC

j_call: TRBJ2-6
v_call: TRBV3-1
d_call: TRBD1
clone_size: -
cdr3_aa: CASSRGTGRTAGANVLTF
cdr3_nt: TGTGCCAGCAGCCGCGGGACAGGGAGAACCGCTGGGGCCAACGTCCTGACTTTC

j_call: TRBJ1-4
v_call: TRBV9
d_call: -
clone_size: -
cdr3_aa: CASRPWEAPRGKLFF
cdr3_nt: TGTGCCAGCAGACCCTGGGAGGCCCCGAGGGGAAAACTGTTTTTT

j_call: TRBJ2-2
v_call: TRBV5-5
d_call: -
clone_size: -
cdr3_aa: CASSSGLDAKGGGELFF
cdr3_nt: TGTGCCAGCAGCTCGGGCCTGGACGCCAAGGGTGGCGGGGAGCTGTTTTTT

j_call: TRBJ1-1
v_call: TRBV12-3/TRBV12-4
d_call: -
clone_size: many
cdr3_aa: CASSRRYGAFF
cdr3_nt: TGTGCCAGCAGTCGCAGGTATGGAGCTTTCTTT

j_call: TRBJ1-2
v_call: TRBV11-1
d_call: -
clone_size: many
cdr3_aa: CASSPVAGVGYTF
cdr3_nt: TGTGCCAGCAGCCCCGTTGCTGGGGTTGGCTACACCTTC

j_call: TRBJ2-7
v_call: TRBV6-1
d_call: TRBD2
clone_size: -
cdr3_aa: CASRTSRSSYEQYF
cdr3_nt: TGTGCCAGCAGGACTAGCCGTTCCTCCTACGAGCAGTACTTC

j_call: TRBJ2-3
v_call: TRBV5-1
d_call: -
clone_size: many
cdr3_aa: CASSLELATLDTQYF
cdr3_nt: TGCGCCAGCAGCTTAGAGTTAGCGACACTAGATACGCAGTATTTT

j_call: TRBJ2-7
v_call: TRBV15
d_call: TRBD1
clone_size: few
cdr3_aa: CATSSWGDRGYEQYF
cdr3_nt: TGTGCCACCAGCAGTTGGGGGGACAGGGGGTACGAGCAGTACTTC

j_call: TRBJ1-2
v_call: TRBV2
d_call: -
clone_size: few
cdr3_aa: CASSEWAGVGGYTF
cdr3_nt: TGTGCCAGCAGTGAATGGGCAGGGGTCGGCGGCTACACCTTC

j_call: TRBJ1-6
v_call: TRBV10-3
d_call: -
clone_size: -
cdr3_aa: CAISSQNSPLHF
cdr3_nt: TGTGCCATCAGCTCTCAGAATTCACCCCTCCACTTT